The clone carrying this TCR beta chain was observed a few times. The antigen remains undetermined. TCRdb independently ran MiXCR on the 5' RACE reads; one entry per CDR3 protein. The repertoire holds 300,000 to 400,000 distinct CDR3 sequences, with roughly 4% as singletons. The sample comes from a study of T cells after yellow fever vaccination. The study, taken as a whole, reports: The booster response re-showed most primary clones: around 97% CD4, approximately 90% CD8. There was a possibility that FACS-sorted repertoires contained abundant clonotypes contaminating from the bulk population. Although most clonotypes did not, a small share appeared in both CD4 and CD8 compartments. Peaking faster, on day 5 versus 15, the secondary response was nonetheless weaker.

Source: PBMCs, taken 5 days after the yellow fever booster vaccination. The TCR sequence derives from a man aged 18 to 30 who received the YFV17D yellow fever vaccine.

The CDR3 nucleotides read TGCGCCAGCAGCCTGTCCACTTGGGGGGGACAAGAGACCCAGTACTTC. Amino acids: CASSLSTWGGQETQYF. The V and J genes are TRBV4-3 and TRBJ2-5, with TRBD2 matching over 7 bases. The CDR3 length is 16 residues. V lost 4 bases and J lost 2; bases outside the gene matches: 10. Per germline, CDR1 LGHNA and CDR2 YSLEER.